The present TCR beta chain was sequenced within a study of Graves' ophthalmopathy and Graves' hyperthyroidism. Trimming shortened V by 4 bases and J by 3 bases, and 19 bases separated the two germline ends. This CDR3 contains 17 residues. Germline V lookup: CDR1 SGHRS, CDR2 YFSETQ. Amplification of the TCR beta CDR3 regions used RNA transcripts (as template). HTBI primers were employed in first-round RT-PCR, then a second-round multiplex PCR followed. One entry per CDR3 protein, called by TCRdb with MiXCR from the multiplex PCR reads. Among over a million distinct CDR3 sequences, less than 45% were seen once, and the ten largest hold 8.5% to 14%. Regarding the study as a whole: A classifier, a 13-signature model, separated ophthalmopathy from stable hyperthyroidism with about 88% sensitivity and approximately 80% specificity. Among expanded thyroid clonotypes above 0.001 frequency, most also occurred in blood.

This clonotype has just one count. Its antigen is not identified. What was sequenced was peripheral blood or thyroid tissue (not recorded which). The chain employs TRBV5-1 and TRBJ2-2; the D gene is possibly TRBD1 (5 bases). The origin of this receptor is an adult man with Graves' hyperthyroidism. The CDR3 DNA reads as TGCGCCAGCAGCCCGGGTGGAACCAGGGTACACACCGGGGAGCTGTTTTTT. Its translation: CASSPGGTRVHTGELFF. Full variable domain (outside the CDR3, taken from reference TRBV5-1 and TRBJ2-2): KAGVTQTPRYLIKTRGQQVTLSCSPISGHRSVSWYQQTPGQGLQFLFEYFSETQRNKGNFPGRFSGRQFSNSRSEMNVSTLELGDSALYLCASSPGGTRVHTGELFFGEGSRLTVL.